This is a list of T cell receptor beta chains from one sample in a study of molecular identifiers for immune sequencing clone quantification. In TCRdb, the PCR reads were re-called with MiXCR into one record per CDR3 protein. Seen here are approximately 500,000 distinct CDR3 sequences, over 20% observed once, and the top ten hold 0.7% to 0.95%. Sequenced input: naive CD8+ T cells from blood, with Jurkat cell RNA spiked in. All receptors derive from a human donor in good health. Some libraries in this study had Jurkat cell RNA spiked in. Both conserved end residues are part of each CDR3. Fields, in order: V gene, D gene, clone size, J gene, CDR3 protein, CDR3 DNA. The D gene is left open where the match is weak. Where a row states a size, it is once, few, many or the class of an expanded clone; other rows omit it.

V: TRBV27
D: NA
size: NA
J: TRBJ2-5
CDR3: CASSFAGSLETQYF
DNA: TGTGCCAGCAGTTTCGCCGGGAGTTTAGAGACCCAGTACTTC

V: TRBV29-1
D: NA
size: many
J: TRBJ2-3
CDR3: CSVDSGVSQTTQYF
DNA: TGCAGCGTTGATTCCGGGGTATCACAGACTACGCAGTATTTT

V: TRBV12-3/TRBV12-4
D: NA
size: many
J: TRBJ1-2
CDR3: CASSPFRRGDNYGYTF
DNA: TGTGCCAGCAGTCCCTTCCGACGAGGTGACAACTATGGCTACACCTTC

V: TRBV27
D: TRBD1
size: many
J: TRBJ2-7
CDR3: CASSLKDRGYEQYF
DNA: TGTGCCAGCAGTTTAAAGGACAGGGGTTACGAGCAGTACTTC

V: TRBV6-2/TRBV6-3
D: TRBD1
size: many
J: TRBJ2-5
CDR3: CASRPRDSQETQYF
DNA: TGTGCCAGCAGGCCCCGGGACAGCCAAGAGACCCAGTACTTC

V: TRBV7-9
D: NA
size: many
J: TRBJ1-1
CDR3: CASSRGLKNTEAFF
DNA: TGTGCCAGCAGTAGAGGGCTGAAGAACACTGAAGCTTTCTTT

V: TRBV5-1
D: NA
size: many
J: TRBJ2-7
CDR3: CASSLAPGLDEQYF
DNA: TGCGCCAGCAGCTTGGCGCCAGGGTTGGACGAGCAGTACTTC

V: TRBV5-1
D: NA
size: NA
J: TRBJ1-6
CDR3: CASSLDLVTTGNSPLHF
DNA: TGCGCCAGCAGCTTGGACCTGGTTACCACTGGGAATTCACCCCTCCACTTT

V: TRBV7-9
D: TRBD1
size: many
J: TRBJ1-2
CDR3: CASSLALDRGANYGYTF
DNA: TGTGCCAGCAGCTTAGCCTTGGACAGGGGAGCGAACTATGGCTACACCTTC

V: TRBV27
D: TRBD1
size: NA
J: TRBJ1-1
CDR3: CASSFGADRAAFF
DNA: TGTGCCAGCAGTTTTGGCGCGGACAGGGCAGCTTTCTTT

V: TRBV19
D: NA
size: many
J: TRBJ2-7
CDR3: CASSQGWNEQYF
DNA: TGTGCCAGTAGTCAGGGGTGGAACGAGCAGTACTTC